These 8 T cell receptor beta chains were all obtained from the same sample, sequenced in a study of blood T cells in healthy people across ages. Together with a sample-barcoded 5' primer, a J-beta primer mix was included in a second PCR lasting about 7 to 11 cycles. One entry per CDR3 protein results from TCRdb running MiXCR on the 5' RACE reads. Among approximately 600,000 distinct CDR3 sequences, 58% were seen once, and the ten largest hold around 37%. The sample consisted of blood. Receptors originate from a man between 60 and 70 years old in good health.

The V gene is TRBV5-1, the J gene TRBJ2-4; D ambiguous. Germline CDR1 is SGHRS and CDR2 is YFSETQ. V lost 5 bases and J lost 3, with 12 bases in between. The CDR3 has 14 amino acids. The CDR3 loop reads CASRQRNNKNIQYF. CDR3 nucleotide sequence: TGCGCCAGCAGACAGCGAAACAACAAAAACATTCAGTACTTC. Together with reference TRBV5-1 and TRBJ2-4, the CDR3 gives the full variable domain: KAGVTQTPRYLIKTRGQQVTLSCSPISGHRSVSWYQQTPGQGLQFLFEYFSETQRNKGNFPGRFSGRQFSNSRSEMNVSTLELGDSALYLCASRQRNNKNIQYFGAGTRLSVL.

In this sample, this clonotype turned up many times. The CDR3 protein is CASSLGTGGTDTQYF. The CDR3 DNA follows: TGTGCCAGCAGCTTGGGGACAGGGGGCACAGATACGCAGTATTTT. The V and J genes are TRBV12-3 or TRBV12-4 and TRBJ2-3; 10 bases line up with TRBD1. V was clipped by 6 bases and J by 1 base; unmatched bases: 4. The CDR3 extends over 15 amino acids.

This clonotype was recorded a few times. DNA for the CDR3: TGTGCCAGCAGCCAAGTAGGGAGGGGGAACTATGGCTACACCTTC. Its protein is CASSQVGRGNYGYTF. The chain recombines TRBV3-1 with TRBJ1-2; possibly TRBD1 for D (6 bases). V dropped 1 base and J dropped 2 bases, with 11 bases sitting between them. The CDR3 extends over 15 amino acids. The V gene's germline CDR1 is LGHDT and CDR2 YNNKEL (reference sequence).

V and J are TRBV24-1 and TRBJ2-3, with D hard to call. Trimming stripped 5 bases from V and 6 bases from J, with 11 bases between. This CDR3 is built from 13 residues. In germline, CDR1 is KGHDR, CDR2 SFDVKD. CDR3 coding DNA: TGTGCCACCAGTGGTCCCCCGCTGGATACGCAGTATTTT. Translating gives CATSGPPLDTQYF.

The rearrangement links TRBV6-1 to TRBJ1-5, with D uncertain. Looked up from germline, CDR1 is MNHNS and CDR2 is SASEGT. The CDR3 extends over 17 amino acids. The V and J ends lost 6 bases and 0 bases respectively, with 18 bases between them. The CDR3 bases are TGTGCCAGCAGGCTTAGCGGCGCGCCGCGTAGCAATCAGCCCCAGCATTTT. Amino acid sequence: CASRLSGAPRSNQPQHF.

This clonotype was detected only a few times. The genes are TRBV7-9 and TRBJ2-3; 11 bases map to TRBD2. CDR3 length: 18 residues. J gave up 2 bases and V 2 bases, and 9 bases lay outside the gene matches. Germline CDR1 reads SEHNR; CDR2 reads FQNEAQ (reference sequence). The CDR3 sequence is CASSLPLRLAGNTDTQYF. In nucleotides, the CDR3 is TGTGCCAGCAGCTTACCACTTCGACTAGCGGGGAACACAGATACGCAGTATTTT. The full variable domain, with the rest looked up from reference TRBV7-9 and TRBJ2-3, is DTGVSQNPRHKITKRGQNVTFRCDPISEHNRLYWYRQTLGQGPEFLTYFQNEAQLEKSRLLSDRFSAERPKGSFSTLEIQRTEQGDSAMYLCASSLPLRLAGNTDTQYFGPGTRLTVL.

About this clonotype: Its ends do not fully match the called genes, so a read error is possible. The chain is built from TRBV5-1 and TRBJ1-2; D is unclear. The CDR3 spans 16 residues. Germline V lookup: CDR1 SGHRS, CDR2 YFSETQ. The CDR3 nucleotides are TGCGCCAGCAGCTTGGCCGAGACAAGATCCCTGGGTGGCGACACCTTC. Its translation: CASSLAETRSLGGDTF.

This clonotype was counted a few times. The chain is built from TRBV18 and TRBJ1-2, with a possible D match to TRBD1 (5 bases). V lost 0 bases and J lost 3, with 5 bases in between. This CDR3 is 13 amino acids long. Germline CDR1 KGHSH, CDR2 LQKENI. In DNA, the CDR3 is TGTGCCAGCTCACCACCGGGGGACTATGGCTACACCTTC. As protein: CASSPPGDYGYTF.